This T cell receptor (beta chain) stems from a study of blood T cells in healthy people across ages. V shed 5 bases and J shed 11 bases, with 14 bases lying between them. The CDR3 sequence is 12 residues long. For the second PCR, which ran for roughly 6 to 11 cycles, a sample-barcoded 5' primer and a J-beta primer mix were used. TCRdb analysed the 5' RACE reads with MiXCR anew, one entry per CDR3 protein. The sample has 1,500,000 or so distinct CDR3 sequences; 59% are singletons. Sequenced sample: blood. The TCR was taken from a man aged 18 to 30 in good health. The rearrangement uses TRBV12-3 or TRBV12-4 and TRBJ2-3; D unclear. The CDR3 loop reads CASSLPGWKQYF. The CDR3 DNA reads TGTGCCAGCAGTCTCCCCGGCTGGAAGCAGTATTTT.